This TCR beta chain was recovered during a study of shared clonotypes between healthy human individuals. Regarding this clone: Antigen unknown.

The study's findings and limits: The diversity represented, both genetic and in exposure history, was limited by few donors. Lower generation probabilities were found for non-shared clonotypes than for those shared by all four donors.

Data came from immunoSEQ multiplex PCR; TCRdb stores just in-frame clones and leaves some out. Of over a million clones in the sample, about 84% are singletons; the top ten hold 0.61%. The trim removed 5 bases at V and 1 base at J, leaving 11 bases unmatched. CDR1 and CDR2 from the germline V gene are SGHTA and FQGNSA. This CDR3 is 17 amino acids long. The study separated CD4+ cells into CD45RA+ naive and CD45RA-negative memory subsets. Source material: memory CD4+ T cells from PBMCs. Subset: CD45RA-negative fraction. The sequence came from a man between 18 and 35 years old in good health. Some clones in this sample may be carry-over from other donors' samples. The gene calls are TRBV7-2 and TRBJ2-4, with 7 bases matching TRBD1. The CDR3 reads CASSKNRGAGAKNIQYF. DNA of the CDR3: TGTGCCAGCAGCAAGAACAGGGGCGCCGGGGCCAAAAACATTCAGTACTTC.